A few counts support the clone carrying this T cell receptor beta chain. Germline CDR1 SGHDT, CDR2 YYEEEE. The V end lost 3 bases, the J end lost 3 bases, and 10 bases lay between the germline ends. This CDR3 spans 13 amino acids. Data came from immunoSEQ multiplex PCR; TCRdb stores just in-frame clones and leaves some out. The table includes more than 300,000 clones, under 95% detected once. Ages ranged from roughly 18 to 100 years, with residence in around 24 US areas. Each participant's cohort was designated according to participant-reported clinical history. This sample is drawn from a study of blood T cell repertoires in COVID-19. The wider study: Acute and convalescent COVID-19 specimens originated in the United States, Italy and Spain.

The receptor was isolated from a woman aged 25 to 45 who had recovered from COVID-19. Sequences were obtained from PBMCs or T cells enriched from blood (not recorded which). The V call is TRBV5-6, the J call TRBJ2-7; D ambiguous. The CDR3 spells CASSYLVSYEQYF. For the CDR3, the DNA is TGTGCCAGCAGCTACCTCGTTAGCTACGAGCAGTACTTC.